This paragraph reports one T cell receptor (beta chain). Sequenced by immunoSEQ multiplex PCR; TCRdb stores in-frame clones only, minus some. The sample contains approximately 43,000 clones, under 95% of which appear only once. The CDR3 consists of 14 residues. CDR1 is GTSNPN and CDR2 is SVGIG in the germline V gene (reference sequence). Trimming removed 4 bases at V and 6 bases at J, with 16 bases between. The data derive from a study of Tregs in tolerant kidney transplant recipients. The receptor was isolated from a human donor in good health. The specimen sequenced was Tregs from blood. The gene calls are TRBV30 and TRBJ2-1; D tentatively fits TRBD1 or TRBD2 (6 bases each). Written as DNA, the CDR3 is TGTGCCTGGACTTGGGGGGCTTCTATCAATGAGCAGTTCTTC. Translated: CAWTWGASINEQFF.